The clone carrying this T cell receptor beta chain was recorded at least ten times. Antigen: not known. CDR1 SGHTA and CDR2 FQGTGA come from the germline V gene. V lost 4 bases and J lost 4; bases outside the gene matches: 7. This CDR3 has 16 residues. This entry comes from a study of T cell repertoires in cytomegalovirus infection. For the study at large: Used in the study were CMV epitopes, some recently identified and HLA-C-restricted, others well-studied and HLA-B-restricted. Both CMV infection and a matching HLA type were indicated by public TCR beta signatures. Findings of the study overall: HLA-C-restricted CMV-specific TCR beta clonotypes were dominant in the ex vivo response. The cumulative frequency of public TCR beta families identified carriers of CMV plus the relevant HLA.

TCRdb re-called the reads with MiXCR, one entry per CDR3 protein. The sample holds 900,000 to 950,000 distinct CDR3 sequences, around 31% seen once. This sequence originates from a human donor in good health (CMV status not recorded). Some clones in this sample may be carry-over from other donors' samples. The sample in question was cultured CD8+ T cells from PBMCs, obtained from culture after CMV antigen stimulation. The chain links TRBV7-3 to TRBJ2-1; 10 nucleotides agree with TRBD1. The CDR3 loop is CASSSPDRGGYNEQFF. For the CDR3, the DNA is TGTGCCAGCAGCTCACCGGACAGGGGGGGGTACAATGAGCAGTTCTTC.